This is a list of T cell receptor beta chains from one sample in a study of blood T cell repertoires in COVID-19. The repertoire was sequenced with immunoSEQ multiplex PCR; TCRdb's copy has only in-frame clones and lacks some. The table includes some 380,000 clones, 85% to 90% detected once. Sequenced material: peripheral blood. The receptors shown here come from a man in his late teens or twenties with active or convalescent COVID-19. Each CDR3 is given with its conserved first and last residue. A D gene is named only where the DNA matches it firmly. Some rows mark clone size as missing; the rest say once, few, many or name a class of expanded clone.

D: .; J: TRBJ2-2; V: TRBV11-1; size: .; DNA: TGTGCCAGCCGAGAATCAAGGGGGAACACCGGGGAGCTGTTTTTT; CDR3: CASRESRGNTGELFF
D: .; J: TRBJ1-2; V: TRBV6-5; size: .; DNA: TGTGCCAGCAGACCTCCGCGACAGGTTAACTATGGCTACACCTTC; CDR3: CASRPPRQVNYGYTF
D: TRBD1; J: TRBJ1-5; V: TRBV7-2; size: .; DNA: TGTGCCAGCAGCTTAGTAGGGACAGGGAGACAGCCCCAGCATTTT; CDR3: CASSLVGTGRQPQHF
D: .; J: TRBJ1-1; V: TRBV7-7; size: .; DNA: TGTGCTAGCAGCGTAGACACGAACACTGAAGCTTTCTTT; CDR3: CASSVDTNTEAFF
D: .; J: TRBJ2-1; V: TRBV7-2; size: .; DNA: TGTGCCAGCAGCTCACTAGGATACAATGAGCAGTTCTTC; CDR3: CASSSLGYNEQFF
D: .; J: TRBJ1-5; V: TRBV21-1; size: .; DNA: TGTGCCAGCAGCAATGGGGGACAGGGGCCAAAAAATCAGCCCCAGCATTTT; CDR3: CASSNGGQGPKNQPQHF
D: .; J: TRBJ2-1; V: TRBV30; size: .; DNA: TGTGCCTGGAGACATGACAACTACAATGAGCAGTTCTTC; CDR3: CAWRHDNYNEQFF
D: .; J: TRBJ1-2; V: TRBV5-1; size: .; DNA: TGCGCCAGCAGCTTAGCGGATAACTATGGCTACACCTTC; CDR3: CASSLADNYGYTF
D: TRBD2; J: TRBJ2-5; V: TRBV28; size: .; DNA: TGTGCCAGCAGTTCCCCCTGGGGCAGGTCTTCCGGGACTAGCGGGGGCTTGGGGGAGACCCAGTACTTC; CDR3: CASSSPWGRSSGTSGGLGETQYF
D: .; J: TRBJ2-7; V: TRBV2; size: .; DNA: TGTGCCAGCCAGGCCCAGGGGCCCACCTACGAGCAGTACTTC; CDR3: CASQAQGPTYEQYF
D: TRBD1; J: TRBJ1-2; V: TRBV7-8; size: .; DNA: TGTGCCAGCAGCTTAACAGGGGAAGAAGATGGCTACACCTTC; CDR3: CASSLTGEEDGYTF
D: TRBD1; J: TRBJ2-7; V: TRBV2; size: .; DNA: TGTGCCAGCAGGCCGGGACAGGCGGACTACGAGCAGTACTTC; CDR3: CASRPGQADYEQYF
D: .; J: TRBJ1-2; V: TRBV7-9; size: .; DNA: TGTACCAGCAGCTTAGTTCCGGGACTAGGAACTACTGGCTACACCTTC; CDR3: CTSSLVPGLGTTGYTF
D: TRBD1; J: TRBJ2-7; V: TRBV5-1; size: .; DNA: TGCGCCAGCAGCCGAGGTCGTAGACAGGGGGCTTACGAGCAGTACTTC; CDR3: CASSRGRRQGAYEQYF
D: TRBD1; J: TRBJ1-1; V: TRBV2; size: .; DNA: TGTGCCAGCAGTAAGGGACAGACAAACACTGAAGCTTTCTTT; CDR3: CASSKGQTNTEAFF
D: .; J: TRBJ1-1; V: TRBV28; size: once; DNA: TGTGCCAGCAGCCCATTAGGTACAGACCCTGTTAGGCTGAACACTGAAGCTTTCTTT; CDR3: CASSPLGTDPVRLNTEAFF
D: .; J: TRBJ2-3; V: TRBV5-4; size: .; DNA: TGTGCCAGCAGCTTGGCACGGGGATTGAGCACAGATACGCAGTATTTT; CDR3: CASSLARGLSTDTQYF
D: TRBD2; J: TRBJ2-1; V: TRBV5-6; size: .; DNA: TGTGCCAGCAGCCTGGGGAGGGGAGGCATCTTGGGGTACAATGAGCAGTTCTTC; CDR3: CASSLGRGGILGYNEQFF
D: .; J: TRBJ1-4; V: TRBV2; size: once; DNA: TGTGCCAGCAGGGCCTATTCGACAGGTCTGGAAAAACTGTTTTTT; CDR3: CASRAYSTGLEKLFF
D: TRBD1; J: TRBJ1-2; V: TRBV6-5; size: few; DNA: TGTGCCAGCAGGGCCGGGACAGGGGGCTATGGCTACACCTTC; CDR3: CASRAGTGGYGYTF
D: .; J: TRBJ2-1; V: TRBV7-9; size: .; DNA: TGTGCCAGCACCCGGGCAAGGGGCCTCAATGAGCAGTTCTTC; CDR3: CASTRARGLNEQFF
D: .; J: TRBJ1-5; V: TRBV6-2/TRBV6-3; size: once; DNA: TGTGCCAGCAGCCAGACAGTTCTTCAGCCCCAGCATTTT; CDR3: CASSQTVLQPQHF